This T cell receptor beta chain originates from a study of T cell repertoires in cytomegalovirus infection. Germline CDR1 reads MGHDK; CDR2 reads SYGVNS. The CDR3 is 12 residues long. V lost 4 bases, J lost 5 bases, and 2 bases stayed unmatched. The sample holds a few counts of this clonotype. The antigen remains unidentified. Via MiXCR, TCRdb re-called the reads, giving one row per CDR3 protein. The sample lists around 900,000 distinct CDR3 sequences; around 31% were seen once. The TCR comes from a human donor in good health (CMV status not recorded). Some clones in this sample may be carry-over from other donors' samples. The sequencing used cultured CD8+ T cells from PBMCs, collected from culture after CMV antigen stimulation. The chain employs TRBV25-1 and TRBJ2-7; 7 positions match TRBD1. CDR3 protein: CASSVGGNEQYF. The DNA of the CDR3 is TGTGCCAGCAGTGTAGGGGGCAACGAGCAGTACTTC.